This T cell receptor (beta chain) was observed in a study of control samples from healthy donors and cancer patients. Sequenced by immunoSEQ multiplex PCR; TCRdb stores in-frame clones only, minus some. The sample's table shows some 180,000 clones. This CDR3 has 14 residues. V was clipped by 0 bases and J by 7 bases, with 13 bases between them. CDR1 and CDR2 from the germline V gene are MNHEY and SVGAGI. What was sequenced was blood. The chain has TRBV6-5 and TRBJ2-7, with D uncertain. The clonotype originates from a woman in her twenties or thirties in good health. The CDR3 DNA follows: TGTGCCAGCAGTTACTCGGGCAGTCGATGGGAGCAGTACTTC. It encodes CASSYSGSRWEQYF.